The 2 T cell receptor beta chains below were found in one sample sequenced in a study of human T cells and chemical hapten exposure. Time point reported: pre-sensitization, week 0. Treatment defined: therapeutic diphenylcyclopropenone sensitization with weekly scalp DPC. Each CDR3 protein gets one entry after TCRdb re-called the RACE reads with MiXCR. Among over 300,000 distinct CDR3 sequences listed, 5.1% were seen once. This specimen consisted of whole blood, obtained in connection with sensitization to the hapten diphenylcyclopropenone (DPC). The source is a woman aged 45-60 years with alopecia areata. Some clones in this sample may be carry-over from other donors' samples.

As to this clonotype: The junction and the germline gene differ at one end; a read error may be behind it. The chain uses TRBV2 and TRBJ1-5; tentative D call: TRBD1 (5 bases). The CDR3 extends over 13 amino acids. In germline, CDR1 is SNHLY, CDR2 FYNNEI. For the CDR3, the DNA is TGTGCCAGCACTGCCGGGGCCAATCAGTCCCAGCATTTT. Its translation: CASTAGANQSQHF.

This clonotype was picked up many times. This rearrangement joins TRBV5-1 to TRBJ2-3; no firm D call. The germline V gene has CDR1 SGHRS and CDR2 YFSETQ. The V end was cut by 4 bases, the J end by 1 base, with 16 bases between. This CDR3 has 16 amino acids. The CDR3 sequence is CASSPPVEAGTDTQYF. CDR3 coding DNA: TGCGCCAGCAGCCCTCCCGTTGAGGCAGGCACAGATACGCAGTATTTT.